This T cell receptor beta chain was recorded in a study of cytomegalovirus exposure and HLA in healthy donors. Donors showed nominal health when sampled, although they likely had unrecorded immune exposures. Primers for the PCR totalled 60 Vbeta and 13 Jbeta. Sequenced by immunoSEQ multiplex PCR; TCRdb stores in-frame clones only, minus some. Of some 60,000 clones listed, more than 70% are singletons. The sequence came from a male donor in good health and CMV-seronegative. The source material was PBMCs.

The CDR3 coding sequence is TGTGCCAGCAGCTTCAGGGAGGGCGCTAACTATGGCTACACCTTC. Protein: CASSFREGANYGYTF. This chain connects TRBV5-4 to TRBJ1-2, with D perhaps TRBD1 (5 bases). Germline loops: CDR1 SGHNT, CDR2 YYREEE (reference sequence). The V gene lost 2 bases and the J gene lost 0 bases, with 11 bases spanning the gap. CDR3 length: 15 amino acids.